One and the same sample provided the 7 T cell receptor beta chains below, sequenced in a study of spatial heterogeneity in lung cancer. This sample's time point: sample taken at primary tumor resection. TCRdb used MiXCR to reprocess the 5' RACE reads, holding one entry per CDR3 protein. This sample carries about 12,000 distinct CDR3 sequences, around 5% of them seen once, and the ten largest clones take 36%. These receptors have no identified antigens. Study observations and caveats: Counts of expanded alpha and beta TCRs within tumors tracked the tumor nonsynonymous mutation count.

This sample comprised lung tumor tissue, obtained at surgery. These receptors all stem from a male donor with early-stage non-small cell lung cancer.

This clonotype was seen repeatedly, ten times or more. CDR3 sequence reads: CSAPTGTGVLGTEAFF. CDR3 nucleotides: TGCAGTGCTCCGACCGGGACAGGGGTTTTGGGCACTGAAGCTTTCTTT. This chain joins TRBV20-1 and TRBJ1-1; 10 bases match TRBD1. The CDR3 is 16 residues long. CDR1 is DFQATT and CDR2 is SNEGSKA in the germline V gene (reference sequence). V trimming: 5 bases; J trimming: 4 bases; junction bases outside the gene matches: 13.

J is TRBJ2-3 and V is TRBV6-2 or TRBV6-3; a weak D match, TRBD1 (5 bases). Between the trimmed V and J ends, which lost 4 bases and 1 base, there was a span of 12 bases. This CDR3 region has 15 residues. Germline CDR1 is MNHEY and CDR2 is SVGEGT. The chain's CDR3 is CASSSQGTRTDTQYF. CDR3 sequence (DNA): TGTGCCAGCAGTTCTCAGGGAACCCGCACAGATACGCAGTATTTT.

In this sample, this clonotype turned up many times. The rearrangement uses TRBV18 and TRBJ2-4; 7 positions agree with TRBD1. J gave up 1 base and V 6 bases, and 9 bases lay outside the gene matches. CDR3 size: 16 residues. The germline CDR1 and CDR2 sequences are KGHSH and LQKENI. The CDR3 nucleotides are TGTGCCAGCTCCTCACACCCGGGACAGGCCAAAAACATTCAGTACTTC. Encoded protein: CASSSHPGQAKNIQYF. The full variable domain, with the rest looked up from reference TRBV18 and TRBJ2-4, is NAGVMQNPRHLVRRRGQEARLRCSPMKGHSHVYWYRQLPEEGLKFMVYLQKENIIDESGMPKERFSAEFPKEGPSILRIQQVVRGDSAAYFCASSSHPGQAKNIQYFGAGTRLSVL.

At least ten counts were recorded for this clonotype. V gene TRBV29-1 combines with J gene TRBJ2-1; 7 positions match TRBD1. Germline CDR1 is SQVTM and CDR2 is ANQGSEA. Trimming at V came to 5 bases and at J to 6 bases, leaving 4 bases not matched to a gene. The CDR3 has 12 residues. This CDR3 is CSVYRDSNEQFF. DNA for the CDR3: TGCAGCGTTTACCGGGACAGCAATGAGCAGTTCTTC.

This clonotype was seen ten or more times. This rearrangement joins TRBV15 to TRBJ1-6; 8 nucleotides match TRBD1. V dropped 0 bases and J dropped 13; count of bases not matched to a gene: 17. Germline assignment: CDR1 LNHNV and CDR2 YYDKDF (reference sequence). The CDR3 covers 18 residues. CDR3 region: CATSREPFSAGGISPLHF. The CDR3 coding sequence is TGTGCCACCAGCAGAGAACCCTTTTCGGCAGGGGGCATATCTCCCCTCCACTTT.

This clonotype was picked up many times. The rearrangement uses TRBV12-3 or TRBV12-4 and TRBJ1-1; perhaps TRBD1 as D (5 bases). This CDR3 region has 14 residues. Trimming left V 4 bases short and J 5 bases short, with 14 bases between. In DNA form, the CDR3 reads TGTGCCAGCAGTTCCCAGGGTGTGAGGACTGAAGCTTTCTTT. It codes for CASSSQGVRTEAFF.

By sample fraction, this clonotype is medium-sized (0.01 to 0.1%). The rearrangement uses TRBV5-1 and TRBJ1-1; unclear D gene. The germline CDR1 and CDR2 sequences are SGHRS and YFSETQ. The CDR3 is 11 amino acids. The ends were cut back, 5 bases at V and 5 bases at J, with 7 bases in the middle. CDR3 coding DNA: TGCGCCAGCAGGGAGTATACTGAAGCTTTCTTT. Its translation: CASREYTEAFF.